The 9 T cell receptor beta chains in this list originate from one sample, sequenced in a study of T-cell reconstitution after alpha-beta-depleted transplantation in children. It was with unique molecular identifiers that the TCRbeta library was prepared. TCRdb itself ran the PCR reads through MiXCR, one entry per CDR3 protein. The sample shows hundreds of thousands of distinct CDR3 sequences, 10% to 15% of them seen only once. This sample comprised PBMCs, mostly from graft donor cells, obtained 360 days after TCRalphabeta/CD19-depleted stem cell transplant. Receptor source: a male patient under 18 who had a stem cell transplant for acute myeloid leukemia, so the T cells may come from the graft donor.

This clonotype has only a few counts. The V call is TRBV3-1, the J call TRBJ2-3; D is perhaps TRBD2 (5 bases). The CDR3 is 15 residues long. V dropped 0 bases and J dropped 0 bases, with 7 bases sitting between them. Germline lookup yields CDR1 LGHDT and CDR2 YNNKEL (reference sequence). The CDR3 reads CASSQDPGSTDTQYF. In DNA form, the CDR3 reads TGTGCCAGCAGCCAAGATCCGGGGAGCACAGATACGCAGTATTTT.

This rearrangement joins TRBV20-1 to TRBJ2-4; 8 bases map to TRBD1. Germline lookup yields CDR1 DFQATT and CDR2 SNEGSKA (reference sequence). There are 15 residues in the CDR3. The trim removed 2 bases at V and 7 bases at J, leaving 10 bases unmatched. The CDR3 reads CSARPDRGGRNIQYF. The CDR3 region has the DNA TGCAGTGCTAGACCCGACAGGGGCGGAAGGAACATTCAGTACTTC.

This clonotype was counted between two and nine times. The V gene is TRBV28, the J gene TRBJ1-5; possibly TRBD1 for D (5 bases). Germline V gene data show CDR1 as MDHEN and CDR2 as SYDVKM. This CDR3 contains 16 residues. V dropped 1 base and J dropped 0 bases, with 10 bases sitting between them. CDR3 nucleotide sequence: TGTGCCAGCAGTTTATTGGGGGGGAATAGCAATCAGCCCCAGCATTTT. Its protein product is CASSLLGGNSNQPQHF. The full variable domain, completed using reference TRBV28 and TRBJ1-5, is DVKVTQSSRYLVKRTGEKVFLECVQDMDHENMFWYRQDPGLGLRLIYFSYDVKMKEKGDIPEGYSVSREKKERFSLILESASTNQTSMYLCASSLLGGNSNQPQHFGDGTRLSIL.

The chain links TRBV7-2 to TRBJ2-3, with D perhaps TRBD2 (5 bases). Trimming removed 0 bases from V and 0 bases from J, with 10 bases in between. From germline, CDR1 is SGHTA and CDR2 FQGNSA. The CDR3 sequence is 16 residues long. The CDR3 sequence: CASSLAGLVSTDTQYF. DNA of the CDR3: TGTGCCAGCAGCTTAGCAGGACTGGTTAGCACAGATACGCAGTATTTT. The full variable domain, in which reference TRBV7-2 and TRBJ2-3 provide the parts outside the CDR3, is GAGVSQSPSNKVTEKGKDVELRCDPISGHTALYWYRQSLGQGLEFLIYFQGNSAPDKSGLPSDRFSAERTGGSVSTLTIQRTQQEDSAVYLCASSLAGLVSTDTQYFGPGTRLTVL.

J is TRBJ2-1 and V is TRBV30; 10 positions agree with TRBD2. CDR1 and CDR2 (germline): GTSNPN, SVGIG (reference sequence). With 3 bases clipped from V and 3 bases from J, the junction kept 8 bases outside the gene matches. The CDR3 contains 16 residues. As DNA, the CDR3 is TGTGCCTGGAGAAGGGCTAGCGGGAGAGTCTACAATGAGCAGTTCTTC. Its protein is CAWRRASGRVYNEQFF.

The chain recombines TRBV6-6 with TRBJ2-7; no reliable D call. V was clipped by 4 bases and J by 6 bases, with 10 bases between them. The CDR3 has 12 residues. Germline V gene sequence: CDR1 MNHNY, CDR2 SVGAGI (reference sequence). The CDR3 protein is CASSSIVSEQYF. The CDR3 region has the DNA TGTGCCAGCAGTTCAATAGTCTCCGAGCAGTACTTC.

In this sample, this clonotype turned up many times. The chain uses TRBV7-9 and TRBJ2-3, with TRBD1 identical over 9 bases. In germline, CDR1 is SEHNR, CDR2 FQNEAQ (reference sequence). The CDR3 has 17 residues. The ends lost 2 bases at V and 2 bases at J; junction bases unmatched: 8. This chain's CDR3 is CASSLRSGTGITDTQYF. The CDR3 bases are TGTGCCAGCAGCTTACGCTCCGGGACAGGGATCACAGATACGCAGTATTTT.

The chain links TRBV28 to TRBJ2-2; D call uncertain. Germline values: CDR1 MDHEN, CDR2 SYDVKM. V was cut by 7 bases and J by 1 base, with 7 bases left in between. The CDR3 consists of 13 residues. The CDR3 reads CASKRGNTGELFF. In DNA form, the CDR3 reads TGTGCCAGCAAAAGAGGGAACACCGGGGAGCTGTTTTTT.

Note on this clonotype: A much larger clone differs from this one at a single base, so this may be a read error. Because the CDR3 is missing its conserved closing phenylalanine or tryptophan, this is likely a read error. J is TRBJ1-4 and V is TRBV19, with a possible D match to TRBD1 (6 bases). CDR3 size: 14 residues. Trimming took 7 bases from V and 2 from J, leaving 11 bases between them. Looked up from germline, CDR1 is LNHDA and CDR2 is SQIVND (reference sequence). The CDR3 spells CASTTGITNEKLFS. The CDR3 nucleotides are TGTGCCAGTACCACAGGGATCACTAATGAAAAACTGTTTTCT.